These 5 T cell receptor beta chains came from one sample sequenced in a study of cytomegalovirus exposure and HLA in healthy donors. Measured with immunoSEQ multiplex PCR; TCRdb has only the in-frame clones, and not every one. The table includes 200,000 or so clones, around 84% detected once. The sample comprised PBMCs. The receptors originated from a woman aged 30 to 39 in good health and CMV-seropositive.

The chain recombines TRBV5-6 with TRBJ2-5; D may be TRBD2 (5 bases). The V end was cut by 2 bases, the J end by 4 bases, with 9 bases between. The CDR3 has 13 residues. CDR1 and CDR2 from the germline V gene are SGHDT and YYEEEE. Here the CDR3 reads CASSFGAGETQYF. In nucleotides, the CDR3 is TGTGCCAGCAGCTTCGGCGCGGGAGAGACCCAGTACTTC.

The chain's CDR3 is CSVAPLAGGRNEQYF. CDR3 DNA: TGCAGCGTCGCCCCCCTAGCGGGAGGAAGGAACGAGCAGTACTTC. The chain carries TRBV29-1 and TRBJ2-7; 11 nucleotides line up with TRBD2. Germline V gene sequence: CDR1 SQVTM, CDR2 ANQGSEA. This CDR3 spans 15 amino acids. The junction had 12 bases not matched to a gene; V was cut back by 6 bases and J by 5 bases.

J is TRBJ2-2 and V is TRBV18, with 14 bases that match TRBD2. Germline V gene lookup returns CDR1 KGHSH and CDR2 LQKENI. The CDR3 is made up of 17 amino acids. The trim removed 1 base at V and 4 bases at J, leaving 2 bases unmatched. CDR3 residues: CASSPLGLAGGTGELFF. The CDR3 DNA follows: TGTGCCAGCTCACCACTTGGACTAGCGGGAGGCACCGGGGAGCTGTTTTTT.

CDR3 amino acids: CASSLGAGDTYEQYF. The CDR3 DNA follows: TGTGCCAGCAGCTTGGGAGCGGGGGATACTTACGAGCAGTACTTC. The rearrangement links TRBV11-3 to TRBJ2-7; 8 bases align to TRBD2. V lost 3 bases and J lost 4; bases outside the gene matches: 8. This CDR3 comprises 15 residues. Germline V gene sequence: CDR1 SGHNT, CDR2 YENEEA.

The chain has TRBV11-2 and TRBJ2-7, with 7 bases that match TRBD1. The junction had 5 bases not matched to a gene; V was cut back by 5 bases and J by 1 base. The germline CDR1 and CDR2 sequences are SGHAT and FQNNGV. The CDR3 totals 14 residues. The CDR3 sequence is CASSRGQISYEQYF. CDR3 nucleotide sequence: TGTGCCAGCAGCCGGGGACAGATATCCTACGAGCAGTACTTC.